The 29 T cell receptor beta chains in this list originate from one sample, sequenced in a study of T-cell memory formation after mild COVID-19. TCRdb called the 5' RACE reads again in MiXCR, with one record for every CDR3 protein. The data show tens of thousands of distinct CDR3 sequences, 16% seen once. The sequenced sample consisted of PBMCs or a T cell subset sorted from them (not recorded which). These receptors all come from an adult woman who had mild COVID-19 (a few samples of this study predate the infection). Cell type and time point are not known.

This clonotype has more than one count but fewer than ten. CDR3: CASSTGTSGAQETQYF. CDR3 sequence (DNA): TGTGCCAGCAGCACAGGGACTAGCGGGGCCCAAGAGACCCAGTACTTC. The chain combines TRBV7-9 with TRBJ2-5, with 13 bases fitting TRBD2. Germline values: CDR1 SEHNR, CDR2 FQNEAQ (reference sequence). The length of the CDR3 is 16 residues. Germline trimming cut 5 bases from V and 1 base from J; bases unmatched to any gene: 4.

This clonotype was detected only a few times. The chain employs TRBV7-9 and TRBJ2-3; TRBD1 is a possible D gene (5 bases). This CDR3 contains 16 residues. V shed 2 bases and J shed 7 bases, with 19 bases lying between them. Germline V gives CDR1 SEHNR, CDR2 FQNEAQ (reference sequence). In DNA, the CDR3 is TGTGCCAGCAGCTTACAGGGTTGGAACTGGGATTATACGCAGTATTTT. Translated, it gives CASSLQGWNWDYTQYF.

CDR3 DNA: TGCGCCAGCAGCTCCACGACAGGGCACGAGCAGTACTTC. Its protein product is CASSSTTGHEQYF. V usage is TRBV5-1 and J usage is TRBJ2-7; 7 bases match TRBD1. Trimming took 3 bases from V and 5 from J; bases not matched to a gene: 5. The length of the CDR3 is 13 residues. Germline V gives CDR1 SGHRS, CDR2 YFSETQ.

V gene TRBV18 combines with J gene TRBJ2-5; possibly TRBD2 for D (5 bases). The CDR3 is 12 amino acids. Germline CDR1 KGHSH, CDR2 LQKENI. V gave up 2 bases and J gave up 5 bases, with 6 bases separating them. CDR3 coding DNA: TGTGCCAGCTCACCAGGGAGCGAGACCCAGTACTTC. It codes for CASSPGSETQYF.

V usage is TRBV11-3 and J usage is TRBJ2-3, with 10 positions matching TRBD2. The V gene end was trimmed by 8 bases and the J gene end by 4 bases; junction bases not matched to a gene: 15. This CDR3 is built from 17 residues. The germline V gene encodes CDR1 SGHNT and CDR2 YENEEA. The DNA for the CDR3 is TGTGCCAGCTGTGCGCCGAGTGGGACTAGCGCCGCAGATACGCAGTATTTT. Translation gives CASCAPSGTSAADTQYF.

This clonotype was observed at least ten times. The V gene is TRBV6-5, the J gene TRBJ2-3; possibly TRBD2 for D (5 bases). CDR1 is MNHEY and CDR2 is SVGAGI in the germline V gene. CDR3 length: 15 residues. V was cut by 0 bases and J by 6 bases, with 13 bases left in between. In DNA form, the CDR3 reads TGTGCCAGCAGTTACTCGACCGGGGATGGGGATACGCAGTATTTT. Translating it yields CASSYSTGDGDTQYF.

V and J are TRBV12-3 or TRBV12-4 and TRBJ2-7; D uncertain. This CDR3 region has 11 residues. V was trimmed by 8 bases and J by 7 bases, leaving 12 bases between them. DNA of the CDR3: TGTGCCAGCTCCTCCGTGAAGGAGCAGTACTTC. This sequence encodes CASSSVKEQYF.

The rearrangement links TRBV15 to TRBJ2-1; the match to TRBD1 covers 7 bases. With V trimmed by 0 bases and J by 3 bases, 8 bases remained unmatched. The germline CDR1 and CDR2 sequences are LNHNV and YYDKDF (reference sequence). This CDR3 is 17 amino acids long. The CDR3 coding sequence is TGTGCCACCAGCAGAGACCGGGACAGTGGAGGCTACAATGAGCAGTTCTTC. Translation: CATSRDRDSGGYNEQFF.

The chain couples TRBV5-1 to TRBJ2-2; D is perhaps TRBD2 (6 bases). CDR3 size: 14 residues. CDR1 is SGHRS and CDR2 is YFSETQ in the germline V gene. The V end was cut by 3 bases, the J end by 6 bases, with 12 bases between. The CDR3 loop reads CASSSGDSPGELFF. DNA for the CDR3: TGCGCCAGCAGCTCGGGAGATTCGCCCGGGGAGCTGTTTTTT.

V and J are TRBV7-6 and TRBJ2-5; possibly TRBD2 for D (6 bases). The CDR3 runs to 14 residues. V dropped 3 bases and J dropped 1 base, with 9 bases sitting between them. CDR1 and CDR2 (germline): SGHVS, FNYEAQ. CDR3 region: CASSFEGGQETQYF. CDR3 nucleotide sequence: TGTGCCAGCAGCTTCGAGGGAGGCCAAGAGACCCAGTACTTC.

The chain joins TRBV9 to TRBJ2-7; 11 bases agree with TRBD2. CDR3 size: 19 residues. Germline CDR1 SGDLS, CDR2 YYNGEE. V shed 0 bases, J shed 2 bases, and the junction held 13 bases outside the gene matches. DNA of the CDR3: TGTGCCAGCAGCGTAGTGGCGTTAGCGGGAGGGCCGGTCCCCTACGAGCAGTACTTC. Protein sequence: CASSVVALAGGPVPYEQYF.

The chain recombines TRBV20-1 with TRBJ2-7; D may be TRBD1 (6 bases). CDR1 is DFQATT, CDR2 SNEGSKA, per germline (reference sequence). The V and J ends lost 6 bases and 4 bases respectively, with 19 bases between them. The CDR3 loop spans 14 amino acids. The CDR3 loop is CSAPSGETGYEQYF. The CDR3 DNA is TGCAGTGCCCCATCAGGGGAAACTGGTTACGAGCAGTACTTC.

This clonotype was seen more than once but under ten times. The chain uses TRBV7-9 and TRBJ2-7, with D uncertain. The CDR3 is 17 amino acids. Germline CDR1 SEHNR, CDR2 FQNEAQ (reference sequence). V lost 0 bases to trimming and J lost 0 bases, with 15 bases between them. CDR3 nucleotides: TGTGCCAGCAGCTTAGCATCGGCCGGCTTCAGCTCCTACGAGCAGTACTTC. Its translation: CASSLASAGFSSYEQYF.

The genes are TRBV20-1 and TRBJ2-2; D not certain. The CDR3 is 13 amino acids. Germline V CDR1 and CDR2: DFQATT, SNEGSKA (reference sequence). Between the trimmed V and J ends, which lost 6 bases and 3 bases, there was a span of 11 bases. The CDR3 nucleotides read TGCAGTGCGAGAAGGCTCGACACCGGGGAGCTGTTTTTT. Translation: CSARRLDTGELFF.

The chain couples TRBV7-8 to TRBJ1-1; D is perhaps TRBD1 (5 bases). This CDR3 is 17 amino acids long. Trimming cost V 0 bases and J 1 base, with 15 bases left between them. Germline V gene lookup returns CDR1 SGHVS and CDR2 FQNEAQ. CDR3 sequence reads: CASSLAGGSVKNTEAFF. The CDR3 DNA sequence: TGTGCCAGCAGCTTAGCGGGGGGGTCAGTTAAGAACACTGAAGCTTTCTTT.

In its sample, this clonotype was seen a few times. This chain links TRBV9 with TRBJ2-3; no definite D call. V shed 4 bases and J shed 0 bases, with 12 bases lying between them. Germline CDR1 and CDR2: SGDLS and YYNGEE. The CDR3 sequence is 15 residues long. CDR3 loop: CASSHRQTSTDTQYF. CDR3 in DNA: TGTGCCAGCAGCCACCGCCAGACTAGCACAGATACGCAGTATTTT.

The rearrangement links TRBV11-2 to TRBJ2-1; 8 nucleotides match TRBD2. The CDR3 runs to 16 residues. Per germline, CDR1 SGHAT and CDR2 FQNNGV. With V trimmed by 5 bases and J by 3 bases, 9 bases remained unmatched. CDR3 nucleotides: TGTGCCAGCAGCGCCGGAGTGGCGGGAGGCTACAATGAGCAGTTCTTC. This codes for CASSAGVAGGYNEQFF.

This rearrangement joins TRBV10-3 to TRBJ2-7; TRBD1 or TRBD2 may be the D gene (6 bases each). Trimming pared 10 bases from V and 4 bases from J, leaving 23 bases between. The V gene's germline CDR1 is ENHRY and CDR2 SYGVKD. This CDR3 is 15 amino acids long. This CDR3 is CATIVGGRGGYEQYF. The CDR3 DNA sequence: TGTGCCACCATCGTCGGGGGCAGGGGCGGTTACGAGCAGTACTTC.

This clonotype has only a few counts. This chain uses TRBV7-6 with TRBJ2-7, with 9 bases lining up with TRBD1. CDR3 size: 17 residues. The germline CDR1 and CDR2 sequences are SGHVS and FNYEAQ. V lost 0 bases, J lost 1 base, and 7 bases stayed unmatched. The CDR3 is CASSLASSGQGSYEQYF. The CDR3 DNA follows: TGTGCCAGCAGCTTAGCCTCATCGGGACAGGGTTCCTACGAGCAGTACTTC.

This clonotype showed up many times. As DNA, the CDR3 is TGCAGTGCCGACGGAACCCTCTCCTACGAGCAGTACTTC. This gives the protein CSADGTLSYEQYF. This chain connects TRBV20-1 to TRBJ2-7; no firm D call. The germline CDR1 and CDR2 sequences are DFQATT and SNEGSKA (reference sequence). Between the trimmed V and J ends, which lost 6 bases and 0 bases, there was a span of 12 bases. The length of the CDR3 is 13 residues.

The rearrangement joins TRBV5-4 to TRBJ2-3, with 7 bases matching TRBD2. Germline V gene lookup returns CDR1 SGHNT and CDR2 YYREEE (reference sequence). CDR3 size: 16 residues. After removal of 1 base from V and 0 bases from J, the junction contained 5 bases not matched to a gene. The DNA for the CDR3 is TGTGCCAGCAGCTTGTCTAGCGGAATTAGCACAGATACGCAGTATTTT. Amino acid sequence: CASSLSSGISTDTQYF.

The V gene is TRBV7-3, the J gene TRBJ1-6; 8 bases are shared with TRBD1. This CDR3 has 15 residues. The V gene's germline CDR1 is SGHTA and CDR2 FQGTGA. Germline trimming cut 6 bases from V and 7 bases from J; bases unmatched to any gene: 8. Here the CDR3 DNA reads TGTGCCAGCAGACCCACAGGGGGTAGCAATTCACCCCTCCACTTT. Translation: CASRPTGGSNSPLHF. Filled out from reference TRBV7-3 and TRBJ1-6, the complete variable domain reads GAGVSQTPSNKVTEKGKYVELRCDPISGHTALYWYRQSLGQGPEFLIYFQGTGAADDSGLPNDRFFAVRPEGSVSTLKIQRTERGDSAVYLCASRPTGGSNSPLHFGNGTRLTVT.

Only a few counts were recorded for this clonotype. This chain joins TRBV12-3 or TRBV12-4 and TRBJ1-5; no clear D. CDR3 length: 15 amino acids. V lost 0 bases, J lost 6 bases, and 12 bases lay in between. The CDR3 loop is CASSLAGWGPQPQHF. In DNA form, the CDR3 reads TGTGCCAGCAGTTTAGCAGGCTGGGGTCCTCAGCCCCAGCATTTT.

This clonotype was picked up a small number of times. The chain is built from TRBV30 and TRBJ2-1; 8 bases map to TRBD2. The CDR3 is 16 amino acids. Germline V gene lookup returns CDR1 GTSNPN and CDR2 SVGIG (reference sequence). J gave up 5 bases and V 6 bases, and 15 bases lay outside the gene matches. The CDR3 protein is CACLDGRRLANNEQFF. CDR3 coding DNA: TGTGCCTGCTTGGATGGCCGAAGACTAGCGAACAATGAGCAGTTCTTC.

This clonotype has just one count. This chain joins TRBV29-1 and TRBJ1-1; 7 bases match TRBD1. CDR1 and CDR2 (germline): SQVTM, ANQGSEA. V gave up 6 bases and J gave up 8 bases; unmatched junction bases: 3. The CDR3 extends over 10 amino acids. The CDR3 here is CSVVGQEAFF. Here the CDR3 DNA reads TGCAGCGTCGTGGGACAGGAAGCTTTCTTT.

This clonotype occurred a few times. The genes are TRBV30 and TRBJ2-4; D not certain. The ends were cut back, 1 base at V and 6 bases at J, with 4 bases in the middle. Germline values: CDR1 GTSNPN, CDR2 SVGIG (reference sequence). The CDR3 spans 11 residues. CDR3 coding DNA: TGTGCCTGGAGTGAACTAAACATTCAGTACTTC. It codes for CAWSELNIQYF. Looking up the rest from reference TRBV30 and TRBJ2-4 gives the full variable domain: SQTIHQWPATLVQPVGSPLSLECTVEGTSNPNLYWYRQAAGRGLQLLFYSVGIGQISSEVPQNLSASRPQDRQFILSSKKLLLSDSGFYLCAWSELNIQYFGAGTRLSVL.

Many counts were recorded for this clonotype. The V and J genes are TRBV20-1 and TRBJ2-7; D remains unclear. The germline V gene has CDR1 DFQATT and CDR2 SNEGSKA (reference sequence). V dropped 0 bases and J dropped 4 bases, with 16 bases sitting between them. The length of the CDR3 is 15 residues. The CDR3 spells CSARDLSAGSYEQYF. The CDR3 DNA sequence: TGCAGTGCTAGAGATTTGTCAGCCGGGTCTTACGAGCAGTACTTC.

V is TRBV4-3 and J is TRBJ2-1, with TRBD2 matching 11 bases. The CDR3 is 19 amino acids. Germline CDR1 LGHNA, CDR2 YSLEER. The V and J ends lost 1 base and 5 bases, in that order; junction bases with no gene match: 13. In nucleotides, the CDR3 is TGCGCCAGCAGCCAAGGGCGAGGCGGGAGACTAGCGGGAAACAATGAGCAGTTCTTC. Its translation is CASSQGRGGRLAGNNEQFF.

This clonotype has only a few counts. J is TRBJ2-7 and V is TRBV7-9, with a tentative D call TRBD1 (5 bases). Trimming left V 5 bases short and J 4 bases short, with 12 bases between. Germline V CDR1 and CDR2: SEHNR, FQNEAQ (reference sequence). The length of the CDR3 is 13 residues. This CDR3 reads CASSNGRVYEQYF. DNA for the CDR3: TGTGCCAGCAGCAACGGCAGGGTTTACGAGCAGTACTTC.